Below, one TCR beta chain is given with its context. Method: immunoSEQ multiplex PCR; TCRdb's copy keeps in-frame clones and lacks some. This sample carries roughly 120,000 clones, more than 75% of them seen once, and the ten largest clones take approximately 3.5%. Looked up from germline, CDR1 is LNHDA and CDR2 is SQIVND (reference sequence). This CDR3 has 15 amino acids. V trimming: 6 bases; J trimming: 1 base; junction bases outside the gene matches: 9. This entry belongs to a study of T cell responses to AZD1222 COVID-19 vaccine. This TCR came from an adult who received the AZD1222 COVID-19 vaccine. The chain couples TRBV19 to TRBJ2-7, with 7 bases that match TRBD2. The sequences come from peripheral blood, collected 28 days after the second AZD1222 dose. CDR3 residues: CASRTGGRGSYEQYF. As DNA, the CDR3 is TGTGCCAGTAGAACAGGAGGGAGGGGATCCTACGAGCAGTACTTC.